This record covers a single TCR beta chain. Distinct nucleotide sequences in the sample also encode this CDR3. The record originates from a study of blood T cell repertoires in COVID-19. Whole-study context: Whether acute or convalescent, the COVID-19 samples came from the United States, Italy and Spain. From T cells, B-cell-depleted T cells, or PBMCs came the material, which was cDNA or gDNA.

Authors' analysis steps: From reference gene primer amplification, estimates of nucleated cell counts were derived. Method: immunoSEQ multiplex PCR; TCRdb's copy keeps in-frame clones and lacks some. The V and J calls and the clone size are those of that table, but D and trimming were determined from the DNA. The data contain around 250,000 clones, more than 70% of them singletons. Sequenced input: peripheral blood. The receptor was derived from a man aged 35 to 55 with active or convalescent COVID-19.

The CDR3 DNA reads as TGTGCCAGCAGCCCCTCTCTCTTGAACACTGAAGCTTTCTTT. It yields the protein CASSPSLLNTEAFF. The genes are TRBV3-1 (or the pseudogene TRBV3-2) and TRBJ1-1; D is uncertain. The V gene's germline CDR1 is LGHDT and CDR2 YNNKEL (reference sequence). This CDR3 has 14 amino acids. V was cut by 4 bases and J by 0 bases, with 9 bases left in between.